This passage covers 7 T cell receptor beta chains from one sample sequenced in a study of T cell responses to AZD1222 COVID-19 vaccine. Data came from immunoSEQ multiplex PCR; TCRdb stores just in-frame clones and leaves some out. Of 140,000 or so clones detected, under 95% appear once; the ten largest clones hold 1.9%. The sequencing used peripheral blood, collected on day 0 of AZD1222 vaccination. The source of these receptors is an adult in good health.

The chain carries TRBV9 and TRBJ1-1; 9 bases agree with TRBD1. The CDR3 is 17 amino acids. J gave up 5 bases and V 4 bases, and 15 bases lay outside the gene matches. Germline assignment: CDR1 SGDLS and CDR2 YYNGEE. CDR3 in amino acids: CASSPLGQGGIGTEAFF. CDR3 sequence (DNA): TGTGCCAGCAGCCCGCTGGGACAGGGAGGGATTGGGACTGAAGCTTTCTTT. The full variable domain, in which reference TRBV9 and TRBJ1-1 provide the parts outside the CDR3, is DSGVTQTPKHLITATGQRVTLRCSPRSGDLSVYWYQQSLDQGLQFLIQYYNGEERAKGNILERFSAQQFPDLHSELNLSSLELGDSALYFCASSPLGQGGIGTEAFFGQGTRLTVV.

DNA for the CDR3: TGTGCCAGCAGTTACTCTTTCCTAGCGGGGGCATTAGCCAAAAACATTCAGTACTTC. This gives the protein CASSYSFLAGALAKNIQYF. The chain joins TRBV6-2 or TRBV6-3 to TRBJ2-4; 10 bases align to TRBD2. Trimming removed 0 bases from V and 0 bases from J; junction bases left unmatched: 8. This CDR3 comprises 19 residues. Germline CDR1 reads MNHEY; CDR2 reads SVGEGT.

The rearrangement joins TRBV10-3 to TRBJ1-1; 8 bases are a match to TRBD1. The CDR3 is made up of 14 amino acids. In germline, CDR1 is ENHRY, CDR2 SYGVKD. The V and J ends lost 4 bases and 0 bases, in that order; junction bases with no gene match: 1. The CDR3 spells CAISGGQVNTEAFF. CDR3 DNA: TGTGCCATCAGTGGGGGACAGGTGAACACTGAAGCTTTCTTT.

This clone was found once. The chain combines TRBV6-2 or TRBV6-3 with TRBJ1-2; 7 nucleotides match TRBD1. Germline CDR1 MNHEY, CDR2 SVGEGT. After removal of 6 bases from V and 2 bases from J, the junction contained 12 bases not matched to a gene. CDR3 size: 16 residues. The CDR3 loop is CASSLAPGQTNYGYTF. The CDR3 coding sequence is TGTGCCAGCAGCCTCGCACCGGGACAGACCAACTATGGCTACACCTTC.

This clone was found once. The chain employs TRBV7-2 and TRBJ2-5; D remains ambiguous. Looked up from germline, CDR1 is SGHTA and CDR2 is FQGNSA. V shed 5 bases and J shed 7 bases, with 17 bases lying between them. The CDR3 runs to 14 residues. The CDR3 sequence: CASSISRLGGTQYF. CDR3 nucleotide sequence: TGTGCCAGCAGCATATCAAGGCTCGGCGGGACCCAGTACTTC.

The chain is built from TRBV5-4 and TRBJ2-1; D perhaps matches TRBD2 (5 bases). This CDR3 has 13 residues. Germline V gene lookup returns CDR1 SGHNT and CDR2 YYREEE (reference sequence). Deletions cut 4 bases from V and 8 bases from J, with 13 bases between. The chain's CDR3 is CASSPGGLDEQFF. Here the CDR3 DNA reads TGTGCCAGCAGCCCAGGCGGGCTGGATGAGCAGTTCTTC.

The CDR3 sequence: CASSEGRALGSYNSPLHF. CDR3 in DNA: TGTGCCAGCAGTGAAGGTAGAGCTTTGGGCTCCTATAATTCACCCCTCCACTTT. This chain joins TRBV2 and TRBJ1-6; D unclear. CDR1 is SNHLY, CDR2 FYNNEI, per germline. V gave up 1 base and J gave up 0 bases, with 13 bases separating them. The CDR3 extends over 18 amino acids.